The source of this TCR beta chain is a study of blood T cell repertoires in COVID-19. Cohort 3 recovery required two negative PCRs, clearance, or symptom resolution. Germline V gene lookup returns CDR1 KGHSH and CDR2 LQKENI. Trimming shortened V by 5 bases and J by 10 bases, and 14 bases separated the two germline ends. This CDR3 contains 12 residues. Here immunoSEQ multiplex PCR was the method, and the copy in TCRdb shows in-frame clones only, minus some. The repertoire consists of hundreds of thousands of clones, with 80% to 90% occurring once and the leading ten covering under 3%. The specimen sequenced was PBMCs or T cells enriched from blood (not recorded which). The receptor comes from a woman under 30 who had recovered from COVID-19. This sequence joins TRBV18 and TRBJ1-1; D is possibly TRBD1 (6 bases). The CDR3 reads CASSSRDRRAFF. The CDR3 region has the DNA TGTGCCAGCTCAAGCCGAGACAGGAGAGCTTTCTTT.